The 3 T cell receptor beta chains reported below all come from one sample, sequenced in a study of T cell changes during pregnancy in multiple sclerosis. Sequenced by immunoSEQ multiplex PCR; TCRdb stores in-frame clones only, minus some. This sample carries roughly 38,000 clones, about 94% of them seen once, and the ten largest clones take 7% to 8.5%. The starting material was CD8+ T cells from peripheral blood mononuclear cells, obtained in the third trimester of pregnancy. The receptor set was obtained from a female donor with multiple sclerosis, enrolled in a pregnancy study.

This clone was seen more than once but under ten times. The chain couples TRBV27 to TRBJ1-1, with D perhaps matching TRBD1 (6 bases). The CDR3 totals 18 residues. The ends were cut back, 5 bases at V and 1 base at J, with 23 bases in the middle. Germline values: CDR1 MNHEY, CDR2 SMNVEV (reference sequence). The CDR3 loop is CASSPSSRQGHRNTEAFF. CDR3 nucleotides: TGTGCCAGCAGTCCCTCTTCGAGGCAGGGACATAGGAACACTGAAGCTTTCTTT.

This chain connects TRBV5-5 to TRBJ2-7, with D tentatively TRBD2 (5 bases). Germline V gene lookup returns CDR1 SGHKS and CDR2 YYEKEE (reference sequence). The CDR3 has 15 residues. V gave up 0 bases and J gave up 0 bases, with 10 bases separating them. The CDR3 nucleotides are TGTGCCAGCAGCTTGGGGAGCGGCCCCTCCTACGAGCAGTACTTC. This codes for CASSLGSGPSYEQYF.

This clone appeared a single time. This chain links TRBV9 with TRBJ2-3; 7 bases line up with TRBD2. CDR3 length: 17 residues. Unmatched junction bases numbered 11, after V lost 0 bases and J lost 4 bases. Germline V gene sequence: CDR1 SGDLS, CDR2 YYNGEE. The CDR3 spells CASSVARGGRAADTQYF. The CDR3 DNA is TGTGCCAGCAGCGTAGCTAGGGGCGGGAGAGCTGCAGATACGCAGTATTTT.